These T cell receptor beta chains were read from a single sample in a study of T cell clones after liver transplantation. Clones were sequenced by immunoSEQ multiplex PCR, and TCRdb holds only the in-frame ones, with some missing. In the table there are about 74,000 clones, about 80% of which are singletons. The specimen comprised CD4+ T cells from blood, sampled before liver transplant. These receptors all stem from a human donor who received a liver transplant. Both conserved end residues are part of each CDR3. Fields, in order: clone size, V gene, D gene, J gene, CDR3 DNA, CDR3 protein. D genes are given only for firm matches. Size is omitted from some rows. Given values are once, few, many or a class for expanded clones.

>once|TRBV29-1|TRBD2|TRBJ2-3
TGCAGCGTTGAGGGCGGGAGTAGAGAAGATACGCAGTATTTT
CSVEGGSREDTQYF
>.|TRBV4-2|TRBD2|TRBJ2-1
TGTGCCAGCAGCCCAGAAGGGGCCGGGACTAGCGGTACCGGCTCCTACAATGAGCAGTTCTTC
CASSPEGAGTSGTGSYNEQFF
>.|TRBV5-1|TRBD2|TRBJ2-1
TGCGCCAGCAGCGCGTGGACTAGCGGGAACAATGAGCAGTTCTTC
CASSAWTSGNNEQFF
>.|TRBV5-1|TRBD1|TRBJ1-2
TGCGCCAGCAGCTTGACTGGACAGGGTTATGGCTACACCTTC
CASSLTGQGYGYTF
>few|TRBV2|.|TRBJ1-5
TGTGCCAGCAGTTCTCACAGCTTACTGCGGGGACAGCCCCAGCATTTT
CASSSHSLLRGQPQHF
>.|TRBV7-9|.|TRBJ2-1
TGTGCCAGCAGCATAACCCTCCCGGAGCAGTTCTTC
CASSITLPEQFF
>.|TRBV27|TRBD2|TRBJ2-1
TGTGCCAGCAGTCTAAGAGCCGGGACTAGGGTTTATGGTGAGCAGTTCTTC
CASSLRAGTRVYGEQFF
>.|TRBV5-1|.|TRBJ2-2
TGCGCCAGCAGCTTTAGCAGGGTGGGCACCGGGGAGCTGTTTTTT
CASSFSRVGTGELFF
>.|TRBV5-4|.|TRBJ1-1
TGTGCCAGCAGCCCCACCCTTGAGATGAACACTGAAGCTTTCTTT
CASSPTLEMNTEAFF
>.|TRBV15|.|TRBJ2-1
TGTGCCACCAGCAGAGAATCGGTGGCTAGAGGGATTACGGATGAGCAGTTCTTC
CATSRESVARGITDEQFF
>.|TRBV7-2|TRBD1|TRBJ2-3
TGTGCCAGCGGACAGGGCGTTAGCACAGATACGCAGTATTTT
CASGQGVSTDTQYF
>few|TRBV5-1|.|TRBJ1-3
TGCGCCAGCAGCTTGAACTGGGACAAGAGCTCTGGAAACACCATATATTTT
CASSLNWDKSSGNTIYF
>.|TRBV19|.|TRBJ1-1
TGTGCCAGTAGTACTCAGATGAACACTGAAGCTTTCTTT
CASSTQMNTEAFF
>few|TRBV18|TRBD2|TRBJ2-7
TGTGCCAGCTCACCCAGGCTAGCGGGAGACGAGCAGTACTTC
CASSPRLAGDEQYF
>.|TRBV19|.|TRBJ2-7
TGTGCCAGTCGCCAGCAGGGTAGATCCTACGAGCAGTACTTC
CASRQQGRSYEQYF
>once|TRBV7-2|.|TRBJ1-2
TGTGCCAGCAGCTTAGGAGGGGGGCAAGGCTACACCTTC
CASSLGGGQGYTF
>.|TRBV9|TRBD2|TRBJ2-7
TGTGCCAGCAGCAGGACTAGCGCATCCTACGAGCAGTACTTC
CASSRTSASYEQYF
>.|TRBV18|.|TRBJ2-7
TGTGCCAGCTCACCGGGTCCGGACTACGAGCAGTACTTC
CASSPGPDYEQYF
>.|TRBV28|.|TRBJ2-7
TGTGCCAGCTACCCCAGAGTAAGGGGACACTCCTACGAGCAGTACTTC
CASYPRVRGHSYEQYF
>.|TRBV7-2|TRBD2|TRBJ2-1
TGTGCCAGCAGCTTACCGGGAGCGGGACTCTCCTACAATGAGCAGTTCTTC
CASSLPGAGLSYNEQFF
>.|TRBV11-2|TRBD1|TRBJ2-1
TGTGCCAGCACCCGTTGGGACAGGGGTTTTGATGAGCAGTTCTTC
CASTRWDRGFDEQFF
>.|TRBV28|.|TRBJ2-7
TGTGCCAGCAGTTTGGGGTTCTACGAGCAGTACTTC
CASSLGFYEQYF
>.|TRBV7-2|TRBD1|TRBJ2-1
TGTGCCAGCAGCCCGCAGGGGGGACAGGGGTATGGCAATGAGCAGTTCTTC
CASSPQGGQGYGNEQFF
>.|TRBV5-1|.|TRBJ1-5
TGCGCCAGCAGGACTCCAGGGGTCCGCAATCAGCCCCAGCATTTT
CASRTPGVRNQPQHF
>once|TRBV6-1|.|TRBJ1-2
TGTGCCAGCAGTGCGCAACAGTTTCCGTCAGCCTATGGCTACACCTTC
CASSAQQFPSAYGYTF
>.|TRBV6-6|TRBD2|TRBJ2-2
TGTGCCAGCAGTTACACAGCGGGAGTGGTTATAGGGGAGCTGTTTTTT
CASSYTAGVVIGELFF
>.|TRBV7-8|.|TRBJ2-3
TGTGCCAGCAGCTTAGACACTAGCACAGATACGCAGTATTTT
CASSLDTSTDTQYF
>once|TRBV7-2|TRBD1|TRBJ2-2
TGTGCCAGCAGCTTAGCCAGGGGGTTGAACACCGGGGAGCTGTTTTTT
CASSLARGLNTGELFF
>.|TRBV7-2|TRBD2|TRBJ2-7
TGTGCCAGCAGCTTTAGCGGGGCCTCCTACGAGCAGTACTTC
CASSFSGASYEQYF
>.|TRBV28|.|TRBJ2-6
TGTGCCAGCAGTACCGACAGGCCCTCTGGGGCCAACGTCCTGACTTTC
CASSTDRPSGANVLTF
>.|TRBV29-1|TRBD2|TRBJ2-7
TGCAGCGTTGTCAGACTAGCGGGAACCTACGAGCAGTACTTC
CSVVRLAGTYEQYF
>.|TRBV9|.|TRBJ2-2
TGTGCCAGCAGCTTAGGTACGAACACCGGGGAGCTGTTTTTT
CASSLGTNTGELFF
>.|TRBV2|.|TRBJ1-3
TGTGCCAGCAGCCTCTCTGGAAACACCATATATTTT
CASSLSGNTIYF
>.|TRBV5-1|.|TRBJ2-7
TGCGCCAGCAGCTTGGCCTTTGGGAGATCCTACGAGCAGTACTTC
CASSLAFGRSYEQYF
>.|TRBV30|.|TRBJ2-7
TGTGCCTGGAGTTCGGGGGTAAGAAACGAGCAGTACTTC
CAWSSGVRNEQYF
>.|TRBV29-1|.|TRBJ1-2
TGCAGCGTCCCTCGTGATAGGGACTATGGCTACACCTTC
CSVPRDRDYGYTF
>.|TRBV28|TRBD1|TRBJ1-2
TGTGCCAGCGGGGAGAGGACAGGACTATTTGGTGGCTACACCTTC
CASGERTGLFGGYTF
>.|TRBV29-1|.|TRBJ2-5
TGCAGCGTTATAGGTCCCCTCGAGGTCCAAGAGACCCAGTACTTC
CSVIGPLEVQETQYF
>.|TRBV7-2|.|TRBJ2-2
TGTGCCAGCAGCAAGCGGAGGGTGGACACCGGGGAGCTGTTTTTT
CASSKRRVDTGELFF
>few|TRBV16|.|TRBJ1-1
TGTGCCAGCAGCGACTTCGATATGAACACTGAAGCTTTCTTT
CASSDFDMNTEAFF
>.|TRBV14|TRBD2|TRBJ2-1
TGTGCCAGCAGAACTAGCGGGAGTAACAATGAGCAGTTCTTC
CASRTSGSNNEQFF
>.|TRBV2|.|TRBJ2-4
TGTGCCAGCAGTGGGGGCCATTGGCTAGCCAAAAACATTCAGTACTTC
CASSGGHWLAKNIQYF
>.|TRBV27|.|TRBJ2-1
TGTGCCAGCAGGACCCCCAGTCCAGGCAATGAGCAGTTCTTC
CASRTPSPGNEQFF
>.|TRBV9|.|TRBJ1-1
TGTGCCAGCAGCGTAATAAACACTGAAGCTTTCTTT
CASSVINTEAFF
>.|TRBV30|TRBD1|TRBJ1-5
TGTGCCTGGGGGGGACAGTCCAATCAGCCCCAGCATTTT
CAWGGQSNQPQHF
>.|TRBV7-2|.|TRBJ1-3
TGTGCCAGCAGCTTTGACAGATCCTCTGGAAACACCATATATTTT
CASSFDRSSGNTIYF
>.|TRBV7-9|TRBD2|TRBJ2-5
TGTGCCAGCAGTTCCCCTCTAGCGGGAATTGAGACCCAGTACTTC
CASSSPLAGIETQYF
>.|TRBV2|.|TRBJ1-5
TGTGCCACCCGGCGAGATAGCAATCAGCCCCAGCATTTT
CATRRDSNQPQHF
>.|TRBV25-1|.|TRBJ1-1
TGTGCCAGCAGTGCTTTGGGGGTGAACACTGAAGCTTTCTTT
CASSALGVNTEAFF